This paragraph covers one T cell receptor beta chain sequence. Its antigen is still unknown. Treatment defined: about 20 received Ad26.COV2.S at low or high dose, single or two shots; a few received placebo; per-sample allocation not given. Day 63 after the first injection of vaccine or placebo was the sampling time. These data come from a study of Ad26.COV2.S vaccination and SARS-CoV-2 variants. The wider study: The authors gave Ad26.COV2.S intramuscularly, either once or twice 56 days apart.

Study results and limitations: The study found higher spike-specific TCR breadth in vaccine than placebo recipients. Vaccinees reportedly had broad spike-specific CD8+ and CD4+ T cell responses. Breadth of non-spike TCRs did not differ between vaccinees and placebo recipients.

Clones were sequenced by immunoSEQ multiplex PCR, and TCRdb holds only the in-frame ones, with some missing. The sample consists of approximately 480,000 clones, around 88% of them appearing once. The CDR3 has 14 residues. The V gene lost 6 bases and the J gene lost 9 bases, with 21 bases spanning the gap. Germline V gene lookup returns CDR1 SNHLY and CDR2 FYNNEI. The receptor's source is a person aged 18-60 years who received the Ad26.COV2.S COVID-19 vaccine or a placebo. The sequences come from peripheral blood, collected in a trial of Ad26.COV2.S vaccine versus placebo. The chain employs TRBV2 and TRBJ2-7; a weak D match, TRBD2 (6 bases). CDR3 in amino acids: CASSPGTRPGWQYF. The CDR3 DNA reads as TGTGCCAGCAGCCCCGGGACTCGGCCGGGGTGGCAGTACTTC.